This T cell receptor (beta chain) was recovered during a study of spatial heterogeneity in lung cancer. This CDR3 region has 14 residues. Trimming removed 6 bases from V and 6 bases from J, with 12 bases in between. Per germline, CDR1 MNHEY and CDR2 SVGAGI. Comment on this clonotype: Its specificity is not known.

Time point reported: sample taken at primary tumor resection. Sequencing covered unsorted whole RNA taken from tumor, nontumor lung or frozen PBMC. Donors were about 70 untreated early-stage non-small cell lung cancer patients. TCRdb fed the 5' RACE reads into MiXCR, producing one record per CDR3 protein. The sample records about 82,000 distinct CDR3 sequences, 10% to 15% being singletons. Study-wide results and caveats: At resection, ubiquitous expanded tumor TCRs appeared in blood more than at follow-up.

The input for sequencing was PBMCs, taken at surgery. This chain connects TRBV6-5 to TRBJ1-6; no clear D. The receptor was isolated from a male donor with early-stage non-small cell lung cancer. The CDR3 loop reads CASRVQRPNSPLHF. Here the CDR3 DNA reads TGTGCCAGCAGGGTACAGCGACCTAATTCACCCCTCCACTTT.